This T cell receptor (beta chain) came from a study of blood T cell repertoires in COVID-19. Trimming took 7 bases from V and 5 from J, leaving 17 bases between them. Germline V gives CDR1 MNHEY, CDR2 SVGAGI. CDR3 length: 14 residues. Only in-frame clones appear in the TCRdb table, and some are missing; sequencing was by immunoSEQ multiplex PCR. The sample holds 150,000 or so clones, roughly 84% seen once. The receptor's source is a woman aged 55-75 years with COVID-19, enrolled during active disease. This sequence joins TRBV6-5 and TRBJ1-1; D is unclear. Sample: peripheral blood. In DNA, the CDR3 is TGTGCCAGCATAACCACGGGTCTCCCTACTGAAGCTTTCTTT. Its translation: CASITTGLPTEAFF.